Following are 13 T cell receptor beta chains from one sample sequenced in a study of cytomegalovirus exposure and HLA in healthy donors. PCR used 60 Vbeta primers and 13 Jbeta primers. Method: immunoSEQ multiplex PCR; TCRdb's copy keeps in-frame clones and lacks some. The sample lists about 77,000 clones; 75% to 85% were seen once. What was sequenced was PBMCs. These receptors all stem from a man in his forties in good health and CMV-seronegative.

This sequence joins TRBV7-6 and TRBJ1-2; D is perhaps TRBD1 (5 bases). This CDR3 is 13 amino acids long. Germline V gene sequence: CDR1 SGHVS, CDR2 FNYEAQ. V dropped 1 base and J dropped 7 bases, with 10 bases sitting between them. The CDR3 bases are TGTGCCAGCAGCTTAGAGTCAAGGGGTGGCTACACCTTC. The encoded protein is CASSLESRGGYTF.

The gene calls are TRBV7-9 and TRBJ2-2; 8 bases align to TRBD2. With V trimmed by 6 bases and J by 3 bases, 6 bases remained unmatched. The CDR3 contains 15 residues. Germline V gene sequence: CDR1 SEHNR, CDR2 FQNEAQ (reference sequence). The CDR3: CASSRAGEYTGELFF. The CDR3 nucleotides read TGTGCCAGCAGTCGAGCGGGGGAGTACACCGGGGAGCTGTTTTTT.

V and J are TRBV10-3 and TRBJ2-1; 8 positions agree with TRBD2. After removal of 3 bases from V and 5 bases from J, the junction contained 9 bases not matched to a gene. Germline V CDR1 and CDR2: ENHRY, SYGVKD. The CDR3 runs 16 residues. This CDR3 is CAISDLGAGANNEQFF. The DNA of the CDR3 is TGTGCCATCAGTGACTTGGGAGCGGGGGCCAACAATGAGCAGTTCTTC.

Only a few counts were recorded for this clone. This chain joins TRBV6-5 and TRBJ1-6; 7 nucleotides match TRBD1. V gave up 2 bases and J gave up 9 bases; unmatched junction bases: 7. The germline CDR1 and CDR2 sequences are MNHEY and SVGAGI. The CDR3 is 15 residues long. CDR3 DNA: TGTGCCAGCAGTTACGGGGGACAGCCCCGTTCACCCCTCCACTTT. Translated: CASSYGGQPRSPLHF.

A note on this clone: At one end the junction does not follow the germline gene, possibly because of a read error. CDR3 sequence (DNA): TGCGCCCGCAGCCTAAACTACGGGACAGGGAGCTATGGCTACACCTTC. This encodes CARSLNYGTGSYGYTF. The chain recombines TRBV5-1 with TRBJ1-2; 9 bases line up with TRBD1. CDR3 size: 16 residues. CDR1 is SGHRS, CDR2 YFSETQ, per germline. The full variable domain, its missing parts supplied by reference TRBV5-1 and TRBJ1-2, is KAGVTQTPRYLIKTRGQQVTLSCSPISGHRSVSWYQQTPGQGLQFLFEYFSETQRNKGNFPGRFSGRQFSNSRSEMNVSTLELGDSALYLCARSLNYGTGSYGYTFGSGTRLTVV.

The chain uses TRBV7-9 and TRBJ2-5, with TRBD1 matching over 11 bases. The CDR3 length is 15 residues. V lost 4 bases, J lost 5 bases, and 6 bases stayed unmatched. Germline values: CDR1 SEHNR, CDR2 FQNEAQ (reference sequence). CDR3 sequence (DNA): TGTGCCAGCAGCTCTTCGGACAGGGGGCGCGAGACCCAGTACTTC. Amino acid sequence: CASSSSDRGRETQYF. Full variable domain (missing parts from reference TRBV7-9 and TRBJ2-5): DTGVSQNPRHKITKRGQNVTFRCDPISEHNRLYWYRQTLGQGPEFLTYFQNEAQLEKSRLLSDRFSAERPKGSFSTLEIQRTEQGDSAMYLCASSSSDRGRETQYFGPGTRLLVL.

The chain links TRBV4-1 to TRBJ2-1; 11 bases agree with TRBD2. The trim removed 0 bases at V and 5 bases at J, leaving 12 bases unmatched. Germline CDR1 reads MGHRA; CDR2 reads YSYEKL. The CDR3 consists of 19 residues. The CDR3: CASSQDLHSGGARDNEQFF. The CDR3 DNA follows: TGCGCCAGCAGCCAAGATCTTCATAGCGGGGGGGCAAGGGACAATGAGCAGTTCTTC.

This clone was recorded only once. The chain has TRBV5-1 and TRBJ2-2; possibly TRBD1 for D (6 bases). Germline values: CDR1 SGHRS, CDR2 YFSETQ. V gave up 0 bases and J gave up 7 bases, with 13 bases separating them. The CDR3 runs to 15 residues. The CDR3 nucleotides are TGCGCCAGCAGCTTGGGCCAGGGGTCGGACGGGGAGCTGTTTTTT. Amino acid sequence: CASSLGQGSDGELFF.

CDR3 sequence (DNA): TGCAGCGGGCTAAGGGCGGACTCCTACGAGCAGTACTTC. This gives the protein CSGLRADSYEQYF. V gene TRBV29-1 combines with J gene TRBJ2-5, with D uncertain. The J call may be faulty, since TRBJ2-7 better matches the DNA end. Germline CDR1 is SQVTM and CDR2 is ANQGSEA. The CDR3 spans 13 residues.

This clone was recorded a few times. The chain couples TRBV28 to TRBJ1-5; no clear D gene. Germline V gene data show CDR1 as MDHEN and CDR2 as SYDVKM. The CDR3 sequence is 12 residues long. V dropped 6 bases and J dropped 4 bases, with 7 bases sitting between them. The CDR3 DNA is TGTGCCAGCAGCCGCGGGAATCAGCCCCAGCATTTT. As protein: CASSRGNQPQHF. Full variable domain (missing parts from reference TRBV28 and TRBJ1-5): DVKVTQSSRYLVKRTGEKVFLECVQDMDHENMFWYRQDPGLGLRLIYFSYDVKMKEKGDIPEGYSVSREKKERFSLILESASTNQTSMYLCASSRGNQPQHFGDGTRLSIL.

The V call is TRBV9, the J call TRBJ2-7; tentative D call: TRBD1 (7 bases). The CDR3 has 15 residues. The germline V gene has CDR1 SGDLS and CDR2 YYNGEE. Trimming shortened V by 0 bases and J by 2 bases, and 12 bases separated the two germline ends. CDR3 DNA sequence: TGTGCCAGCAGCGTAGCAGGGGGGACCACCTACGAGCAGTACTTC. Translated: CASSVAGGTTYEQYF.

This clone was found once. Here the CDR3 reads CASSRTVMVNQPQHF. The CDR3 DNA reads TGTGCCAGCAGCCGGACAGTCATGGTCAATCAGCCCCAGCATTTT. The chain has TRBV5-8 and TRBJ1-5, with D perhaps matching TRBD1 (6 bases). Per germline, CDR1 SGHTS and CDR2 YDEGEE. Trimming pared 4 bases from V and 3 bases from J, leaving 14 bases between. CDR3 length: 15 amino acids.

This chain connects TRBV15 to TRBJ2-7; D gene ambiguous. Between the trimmed V and J ends, which lost 0 bases and 4 bases, there was a span of 10 bases. This CDR3 is built from 14 residues. Per the germline V gene, CDR1 is LNHNV and CDR2 is YYDKDF (reference sequence). CDR3 nucleotide sequence: TGTGCCACCAGCAGAGATCCTGACTTGTACGAGCAGTACTTC. This encodes CATSRDPDLYEQYF.